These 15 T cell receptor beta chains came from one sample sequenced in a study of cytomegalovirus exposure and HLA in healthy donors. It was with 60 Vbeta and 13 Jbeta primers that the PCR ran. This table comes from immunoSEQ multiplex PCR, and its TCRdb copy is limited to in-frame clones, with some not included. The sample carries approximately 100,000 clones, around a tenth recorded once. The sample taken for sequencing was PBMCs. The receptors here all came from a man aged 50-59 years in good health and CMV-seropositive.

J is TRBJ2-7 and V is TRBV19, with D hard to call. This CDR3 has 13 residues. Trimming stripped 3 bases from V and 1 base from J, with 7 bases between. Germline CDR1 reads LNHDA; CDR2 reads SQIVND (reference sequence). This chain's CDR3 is CASSIRFSYEQYF. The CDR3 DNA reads TGTGCCAGTAGTATCCGGTTTTCCTACGAGCAGTACTTC.

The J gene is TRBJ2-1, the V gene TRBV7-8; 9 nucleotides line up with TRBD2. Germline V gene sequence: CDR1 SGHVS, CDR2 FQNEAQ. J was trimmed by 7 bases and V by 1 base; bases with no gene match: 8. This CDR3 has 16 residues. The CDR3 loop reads CASSLGRPLAGNEQFF. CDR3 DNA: TGTGCCAGCAGCTTAGGAAGACCCCTAGCGGGAAATGAGCAGTTCTTC.

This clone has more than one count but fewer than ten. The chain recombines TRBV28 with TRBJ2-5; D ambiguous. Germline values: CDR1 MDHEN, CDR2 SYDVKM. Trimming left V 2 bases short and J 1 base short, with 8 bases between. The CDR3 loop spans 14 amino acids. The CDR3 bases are TGTGCCAGCAGTTTAAGCTCCCCCCAAGAGACCCAGTACTTC. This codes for CASSLSSPQETQYF.

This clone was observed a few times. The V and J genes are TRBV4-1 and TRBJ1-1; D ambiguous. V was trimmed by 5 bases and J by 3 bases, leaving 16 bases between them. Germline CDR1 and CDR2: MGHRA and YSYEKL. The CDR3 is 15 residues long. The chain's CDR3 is CASSFPLTDHTEAFF. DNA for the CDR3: TGCGCCAGCAGCTTTCCCCTAACTGATCACACTGAAGCTTTCTTT.

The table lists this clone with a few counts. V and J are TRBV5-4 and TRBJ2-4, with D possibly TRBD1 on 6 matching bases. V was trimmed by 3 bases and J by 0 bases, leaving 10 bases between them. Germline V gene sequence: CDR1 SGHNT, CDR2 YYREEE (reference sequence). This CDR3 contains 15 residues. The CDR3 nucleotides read TGTGCCAGCAGCTCGGACAGCTTAGCCAAAAACATTCAGTACTTC. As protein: CASSSDSLAKNIQYF.

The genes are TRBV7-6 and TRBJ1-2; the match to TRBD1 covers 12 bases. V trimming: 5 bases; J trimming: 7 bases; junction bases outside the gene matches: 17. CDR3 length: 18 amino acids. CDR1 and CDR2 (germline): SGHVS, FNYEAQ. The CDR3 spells CASSPRVLGQGARSGYTF. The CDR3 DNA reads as TGTGCCAGCAGCCCCCGTGTTCTGGGACAGGGGGCGCGGAGTGGCTACACCTTC.

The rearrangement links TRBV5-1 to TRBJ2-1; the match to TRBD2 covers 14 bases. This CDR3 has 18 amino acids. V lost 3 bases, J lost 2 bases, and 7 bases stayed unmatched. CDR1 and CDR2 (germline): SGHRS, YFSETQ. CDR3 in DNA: TGCGCCAGCAGCTCGGGACTAGCGGGAGCGGGGACCTACAATGAGCAGTTCTTC. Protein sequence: CASSSGLAGAGTYNEQFF.

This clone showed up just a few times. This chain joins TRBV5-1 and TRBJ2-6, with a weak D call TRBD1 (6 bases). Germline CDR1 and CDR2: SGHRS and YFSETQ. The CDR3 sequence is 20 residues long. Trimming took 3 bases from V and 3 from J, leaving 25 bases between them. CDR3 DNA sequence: TGCGCCAGCAGCTCTGGAGTCCAGGGGATTGTTCGTGGTGGGGCCAACGTCCTGACTTTC. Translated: CASSSGVQGIVRGGANVLTF.

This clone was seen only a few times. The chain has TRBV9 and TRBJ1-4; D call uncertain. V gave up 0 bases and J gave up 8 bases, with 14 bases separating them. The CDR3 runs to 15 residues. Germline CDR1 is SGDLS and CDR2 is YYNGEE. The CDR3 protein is CASSVAAGPGEKLFF. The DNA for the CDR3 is TGTGCCAGCAGCGTAGCGGCCGGACCGGGGGAAAAACTGTTTTTT.

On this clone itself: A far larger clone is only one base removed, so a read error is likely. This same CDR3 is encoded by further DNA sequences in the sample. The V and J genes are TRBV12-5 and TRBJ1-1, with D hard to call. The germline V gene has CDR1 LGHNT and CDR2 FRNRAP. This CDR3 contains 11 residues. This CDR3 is CASTGSTEAFF. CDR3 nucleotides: TGTGCTAGTACGGGGAGCACTGAAGCTTTCTTC.

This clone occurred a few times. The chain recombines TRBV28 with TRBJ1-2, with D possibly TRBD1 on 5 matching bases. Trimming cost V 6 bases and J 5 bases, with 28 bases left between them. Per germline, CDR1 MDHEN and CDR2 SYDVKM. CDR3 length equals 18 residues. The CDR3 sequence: CASRDPGIQGRADYGYTF. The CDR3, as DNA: TGTGCCAGCAGGGACCCGGGTATCCAGGGTAGAGCTGATTATGGCTACACCTTC.

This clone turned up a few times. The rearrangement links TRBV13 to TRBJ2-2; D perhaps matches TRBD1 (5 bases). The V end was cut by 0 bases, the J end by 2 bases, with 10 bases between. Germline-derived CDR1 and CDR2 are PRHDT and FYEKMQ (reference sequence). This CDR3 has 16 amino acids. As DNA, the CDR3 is TGTGCCAGCAGCTTAGGAGGGGCGACTAACACCGGGGAGCTGTTTTTT. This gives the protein CASSLGGATNTGELFF.

Here the CDR3 DNA reads TGTGCCAGCAGCGGGGACAGGGAAACTGAAGCTTTCTTT. As protein: CASSGDRETEAFF. The rearrangement joins TRBV5-6 to TRBJ1-1; 9 bases map to TRBD1. V dropped 4 bases and J dropped 5; count of bases not matched to a gene: 3. CDR1 is SGHDT, CDR2 YYEEEE, per germline. The CDR3 is made up of 13 amino acids.

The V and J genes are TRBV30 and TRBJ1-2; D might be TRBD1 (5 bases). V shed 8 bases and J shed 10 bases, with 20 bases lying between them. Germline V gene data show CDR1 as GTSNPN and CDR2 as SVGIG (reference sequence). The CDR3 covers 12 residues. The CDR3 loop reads CAGSGTAKPYTF. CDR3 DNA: TGTGCCGGAAGCGGGACGGCCAAGCCCTACACCTTC.

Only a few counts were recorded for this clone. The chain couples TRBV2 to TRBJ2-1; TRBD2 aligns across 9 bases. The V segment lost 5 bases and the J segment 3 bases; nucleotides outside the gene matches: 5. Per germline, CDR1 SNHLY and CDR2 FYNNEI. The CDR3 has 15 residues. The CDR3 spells CASSTGTSSYNEQFF. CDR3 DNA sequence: TGTGCCAGCAGTACCGGGACTAGCAGCTACAATGAGCAGTTCTTC.